A single sample gave rise to the 25 T cell receptor beta chains below, sequenced in a study of blood T cell repertoires in COVID-19. Libraries were prepared by immunoSEQ multiplex PCR; TCRdb keeps only in-frame clonotypes and omits some of them. The table records around 110,000 clones, roughly 81% of them present only once. The sequencing input was peripheral blood. All receptors come from a man aged 40-49 years with acute or convalescent COVID-19.

The chain is built from TRBV19 and TRBJ1-1; D is unresolved. The germline CDR1 and CDR2 sequences are LNHDA and SQIVND (reference sequence). CDR3 length equals 14 residues. Trimming pared 2 bases from V and 3 bases from J, leaving 10 bases between. This chain's CDR3 is CASSISVTYTEAFF. In DNA form, the CDR3 reads TGTGCCAGTAGTATATCAGTGACTTACACTGAAGCTTTCTTT.

V and J are TRBV7-9 and TRBJ2-7; the D gene is possibly TRBD1 (5 bases). V shed 0 bases and J shed 6 bases, with 9 bases lying between them. The CDR3 covers 13 residues. Per the germline V gene, CDR1 is SEHNR and CDR2 is FQNEAQ (reference sequence). CDR3 in DNA: TGTGCCAGCAGCTTAGCAGGGGCCCCCGAGCAGTACTTC. As protein: CASSLAGAPEQYF.

The V gene is TRBV13, the J gene TRBJ1-2; possible D gene TRBD1, 5 bases. The germline V gene encodes CDR1 PRHDT and CDR2 FYEKMQ (reference sequence). This CDR3 has 14 residues. Trimming removed 2 bases from V and 6 bases from J, with 13 bases in between. As DNA, the CDR3 is TGTGCCAGCAGCTTATGGGGGGAGAGGGATGGCTACACCTTC. Translating gives CASSLWGERDGYTF.

The V call is TRBV5-1, the J call TRBJ2-3; perhaps TRBD2 as D (5 bases). The CDR3 is made up of 16 amino acids. Trimming stripped 3 bases from V and 0 bases from J, with 14 bases between. The germline CDR1 and CDR2 sequences are SGHRS and YFSETQ. The CDR3: CASSSALDGSTDTQYF. The CDR3 DNA is TGCGCCAGCAGCTCCGCACTAGACGGGAGCACAGATACGCAGTATTTT.

The chain couples TRBV18 to TRBJ2-1; TRBD2 matches 13 bases. The length of the CDR3 is 16 residues. CDR1 and CDR2 (germline): KGHSH, LQKENI. V dropped 0 bases and J dropped 4; count of bases not matched to a gene: 0. CDR3 DNA: TGTGCCAGCTCACCACCGGGACTAGCGGGATACAATGAGCAGTTCTTC. Its protein product is CASSPPGLAGYNEQFF.

The chain uses TRBV6-5 and TRBJ1-1; 9 bases line up with TRBD1. Germline V gene lookup returns CDR1 MNHEY and CDR2 SVGAGI. The CDR3 totals 14 residues. V trimming: 7 bases; J trimming: 5 bases; junction bases outside the gene matches: 8. The CDR3 DNA follows: TGTGCCAGCAATACGGGGACAGGGCATACTGAAGCTTTCTTT. Translated: CASNTGTGHTEAFF.

The chain combines TRBV18 with TRBJ1-1, with 7 nucleotides matching TRBD1. V lost 3 bases and J lost 5; bases outside the gene matches: 12. The CDR3 covers 16 residues. Germline CDR1 is KGHSH and CDR2 is LQKENI. The CDR3 DNA is TGTGCCAGCTCACCGGCCGCTCGAGGGGGCACTACTGAAGCTTTCTTT. It encodes CASSPAARGGTTEAFF.

This clone was counted between two and nine times. The rearrangement uses TRBV6-5 and TRBJ1-5; 9 nucleotides agree with TRBD1. Germline V gene data show CDR1 as MNHEY and CDR2 as SVGAGI. The junction had 4 bases not matched to a gene; V was cut back by 4 bases and J by 3 bases. The CDR3 sequence is 15 residues long. The CDR3 nucleotides are TGTGCCAGCAGTTCACAGGGGGCCCCCAATCAGCCCCAGCATTTT. Translation: CASSSQGAPNQPQHF.

The chain links TRBV23-1 to TRBJ2-7; 7 bases are a match to TRBD1. TRBV23-1 carries the ORF label, with uncertain function. The CDR3 has 16 amino acids. The trim removed 0 bases at V and 3 bases at J, leaving 8 bases unmatched. The CDR3 region is CASSQSGLGGHYEQYF. The DNA for the CDR3 is TGCGCCAGCAGTCAATCTGGATTAGGGGGCCACTACGAGCAGTACTTC.

The chain joins TRBV15 to TRBJ2-5, with 12 bases identical to TRBD2. V shed 1 base and J 4 bases; nucleotides not matched to a gene: 4. Germline loops: CDR1 LNHNV, CDR2 YYDKDF (reference sequence). The CDR3 runs 16 residues. The CDR3 loop is CATSRGTSGILETQYF. DNA of the CDR3: TGTGCCACCAGCAGAGGGACTAGCGGGATTTTAGAGACCCAGTACTTC.

The rearrangement uses TRBV2 and TRBJ2-1, with TRBD1 identical over 11 bases. From germline, CDR1 is SNHLY and CDR2 FYNNEI. The V segment lost 4 bases and the J segment 6 bases; nucleotides outside the gene matches: 2. The CDR3 runs 14 residues. CDR3 nucleotides: TGTGCCAGCAGTGGGACAGGGGGCTCCAATGAGCAGTTCTTC. This gives the protein CASSGTGGSNEQFF.

The chain couples TRBV18 to TRBJ2-3, with D maybe TRBD2 (7 bases). With 4 bases removed from V and 6 bases from J, the gap between germline ends came to 14 bases. CDR1 and CDR2 from the germline V gene are KGHSH and LQKENI. This CDR3 region has 14 residues. Written as DNA, the CDR3 is TGTGCCAGCTCACTGAACAGGGAGGGGGATACGCAGTATTTT. Protein: CASSLNREGDTQYF. Using reference TRBV18 and TRBJ2-3 for the parts outside the CDR3, the full variable domain is NAGVMQNPRHLVRRRGQEARLRCSPMKGHSHVYWYRQLPEEGLKFMVYLQKENIIDESGMPKERFSAEFPKEGPSILRIQQVVRGDSAAYFCASSLNREGDTQYFGPGTRLTVL.

The chain couples TRBV2 to TRBJ2-1, with 10 bases matching TRBD2. CDR1 and CDR2 from the germline V gene are SNHLY and FYNNEI. Trimming at V came to 7 bases and at J to 7 bases, leaving 13 bases not matched to a gene. The CDR3 loop spans 16 amino acids. The CDR3 reads CASTRRQAGGRNEQFF. For the CDR3, the DNA is TGTGCCAGCACCAGAAGGCAAGCGGGGGGGCGGAATGAGCAGTTCTTC.

The chain is built from TRBV29-1 and TRBJ2-2; 12 bases match TRBD2. The CDR3 extends over 15 amino acids. V was clipped by 7 bases and J by 3 bases; unmatched bases: 6. CDR1 and CDR2 from the germline V gene are SQVTM and ANQGSEA. The CDR3 protein is CSAGRLAGDTGELFF. The CDR3 DNA is TGCAGCGCAGGGAGACTAGCGGGAGACACCGGGGAGCTGTTTTTT.

The chain links TRBV11-1 to TRBJ1-1; no clear D. Germline lookup yields CDR1 SGHAT and CDR2 FQDESV (reference sequence). This CDR3 is built from 14 residues. The V gene lost 2 bases and the J gene lost 1 base, with 8 bases spanning the gap. The DNA for the CDR3 is TGTGCCAGCAGCTTAATGAGGAGGAACACTGAAGCTTTCTTT. Translation: CASSLMRRNTEAFF.

The chain carries TRBV6-6 and TRBJ2-4, with 10 bases that match TRBD2. Per the germline V gene, CDR1 is MNHNY and CDR2 is SVGAGI (reference sequence). Trimming cost V 5 bases and J 2 bases; bases outside gene matches: 12. This CDR3 is 18 amino acids long. Written as DNA, the CDR3 is TGTGCCAGCAGTCCCGGGGCCAGCGGGGGGGTAACCAAAAACATTCAGTACTTC. This gives the protein CASSPGASGGVTKNIQYF.

The chain joins TRBV4-1 to TRBJ2-6, with 7 bases identical to TRBD1. The CDR3 sequence is 17 residues long. The trim removed 2 bases at V and 5 bases at J, leaving 9 bases unmatched. Germline values: CDR1 MGHRA, CDR2 YSYEKL. CDR3 loop: CASSQPLGQAWANVLTF. The DNA of the CDR3 is TGCGCCAGCAGCCAACCCCTCGGACAGGCCTGGGCCAACGTCCTGACTTTC.

DNA for the CDR3: TGTGCCAGGCAATTACCAGGGGGCTGGCAAGAGACCCAGTACTTC. Translation gives CARQLPGGWQETQYF. The chain is built from TRBV6-4 and TRBJ2-5; 8 nucleotides match TRBD1. The germline V gene encodes CDR1 MRHNA and CDR2 SNTAGT. CDR3 length equals 15 residues. Trimming cost V 9 bases and J 2 bases; bases outside gene matches: 11.

This chain links TRBV5-1 with TRBJ2-1; D is undetermined. CDR3 length: 15 residues. Trimming shortened V by 4 bases and J by 5 bases, and 16 bases separated the two germline ends. CDR1 is SGHRS, CDR2 YFSETQ, per germline. CDR3 in DNA: TGCGCCAGCAGCCATTCGGTCCATGTTAACAATGAGCAGTTCTTC. Its translation is CASSHSVHVNNEQFF.

The chain joins TRBV7-2 to TRBJ1-6; D is unresolved. The germline V gene has CDR1 SGHTA and CDR2 FQGNSA. The CDR3 runs 12 residues. Trimming left V 3 bases short and J 7 bases short, with 4 bases between. Written as DNA, the CDR3 is TGTGCCAGCAGCTTCCAGAATTCACCCCTCCACTTT. Protein product: CASSFQNSPLHF.

This chain uses TRBV11-2 with TRBJ2-1; the match to TRBD2 covers 11 bases. Germline V gene data show CDR1 as SGHAT and CDR2 as FQNNGV. This CDR3 has 15 residues. V shed 6 bases, J shed 4 bases, and the junction held 5 bases outside the gene matches. The CDR3 nucleotides are TGTGCCAGCAGGTCGGCTAGCGGGGGGTACAATGAGCAGTTCTTC. It is translated as CASRSASGGYNEQFF. Full variable domain (missing parts from reference TRBV11-2 and TRBJ2-1): EAGVAQSPRYKIIEKRQSVAFWCNPISGHATLYWYQQILGQGPKLLIQFQNNGVVDDSQLPKDRFSAERLKGVDSTLKIQPAKLEDSAVYLCASRSASGGYNEQFFGPGTRLTVL.

The CDR3 loop reads CASSSAGLAGGNEQFF. The DNA for the CDR3 is TGTGCCAGCAGCTCAGCGGGACTAGCGGGAGGAAATGAGCAGTTCTTC. The chain combines TRBV11-2 with TRBJ2-1; TRBD2 matches at 15 bases. The CDR3 extends over 16 amino acids. The germline gives CDR1 SGHAT, CDR2 FQNNGV. Trimming removed 4 bases from V and 7 bases from J; junction bases left unmatched: 5. The complete variable domain, with remaining parts taken from reference TRBV11-2 and TRBJ2-1, reads EAGVAQSPRYKIIEKRQSVAFWCNPISGHATLYWYQQILGQGPKLLIQFQNNGVVDDSQLPKDRFSAERLKGVDSTLKIQPAKLEDSAVYLCASSSAGLAGGNEQFFGPGTRLTVL.

This clone came up a few times. This sequence joins TRBV2 and TRBJ1-2; a possible D gene is TRBD1 (6 bases). The CDR3 extends over 14 amino acids. Germline values: CDR1 SNHLY, CDR2 FYNNEI. Trimming left V 6 bases short and J 6 bases short, with 17 bases between. CDR3 region: CASRGLVRDNGYTF. The CDR3 region has the DNA TGTGCCAGCAGGGGTCTGGTTCGGGACAATGGCTACACCTTC.

Written as DNA, the CDR3 is TGTGCCAGCAGCCCCGGGACTCCGAGGAGGAACGAGCAGTACTTC. Protein: CASSPGTPRRNEQYF. The J gene is TRBJ2-7, the V gene TRBV5-4, with D perhaps TRBD2 (6 bases). CDR1 and CDR2 (germline): SGHNT, YYREEE (reference sequence). The CDR3 consists of 15 residues. Trimming stripped 4 bases from V and 5 bases from J, with 19 bases between.

The rearrangement joins TRBV5-4 to TRBJ2-1; 7 bases map to TRBD2. Germline CDR1 reads SGHNT; CDR2 reads YYREEE (reference sequence). This CDR3 has 15 amino acids. The ends lost 2 bases at V and 5 bases at J; junction bases unmatched: 7. The CDR3 nucleotides read TGTGCCAGCAGCTTTGGGGGAGGGGCTAACAATGAGCAGTTCTTC. Translation: CASSFGGGANNEQFF.